This TCR beta chain was found in a study of tissue T cells after allogeneic stem cell transplantation. The table lists this clone with a few counts. The genes and germline here are from mouse. Read data end 1 residue before the CDR3 end; the end is taken from the germline J gene. Assay: immunoSEQ multiplex PCR; the TCRdb copy retains only in-frame clones and omits some. This table holds 48,000 or so clones, roughly 73% found once. This CDR3 contains 12 residues. Deletions cut 5 bases from V and 5 bases from J, with 7 bases between. Germline V gene lookup returns CDR1 SGHDT and CDR2 FRDEAV. The chain couples TRBV14 to TRBJ1-4, with no clear D. This clonotype was obtained from a pool of C57BL/6 mice in good health. The sample taken for sequencing was sorted cells pooled from one or two spleens. CDR3 protein: CASSLRNERLFF. The part of the CDR3 DNA that was read is TGTGCCAGCAGCCTCAGAAACGAAAGATTATTT.